This TCR beta chain was sequenced for a study of cytotoxic CD8 clonotypes in ibrutinib-treated CLL. The CDR3 extends over 20 amino acids. CDR1 and CDR2 from the germline V gene are MNHEY and SMNVEV (reference sequence). Trimming cost V 0 bases and J 3 bases; bases outside gene matches: 14. Data came from immunoSEQ multiplex PCR; TCRdb stores just in-frame clones and leaves some out. The sample yields 130,000 or so clones, roughly three quarters seen once. This chain uses TRBV27 with TRBJ2-2; 9 bases agree with TRBD2. This clonotype was sampled from a human donor with chronic lymphocytic leukemia. This specimen consisted of PBMCs, obtained after 12 months of ibrutinib treatment. This CDR3 is CASSLSPPASGITYTGELFF. The DNA for the CDR3 is TGTGCCAGCAGTTTATCTCCCCCGGCTAGCGGGATAACTTACACCGGGGAGCTGTTTTTT.